The TCR beta chain under discussion was sequenced for a study of cytomegalovirus exposure and HLA in healthy donors (dated by TCRdb to 2015 to 2018). Study-wide context: An earlier analysis of several hundred of the donors reported approximately 270 Gb of sequence data and roughly 100 million unique TCR beta sequences from about 200 million T cells. About 280 gigabases of sequencing data and approximately 92 million unique TCR sequences made up an early release that covered several hundred HLA-typed donors. Of the 300 to 500 genotyped donors, 75% to 85% were placed in the genetic ancestry cluster associated with self-reported Caucasian donors. The study aimed to test whether signatures of past pathogen exposure could be identified by cataloging public T cell receptors. Using immunosequencing, the study profiled T cell repertoires from around 670 subjects and related those repertoires to cytomegalovirus serostatus. Besides the first cohort of roughly 700 subjects, a separate validation cohort made up of about 120 different subjects was used. High-throughput TCR immunosequencing, statistical association of individual TCRs with disease status, and machine learning were combined to predict cytomegalovirus infection status. A later analysis re-analyzed previously published TCR beta repertoires from 650 to 800 donors and added high-resolution HLA genotyping to study TCR occurrence patterns. The later analysis used no new phenotypic data to find candidate immune exposures, relying instead on TCR beta sequences and their occurrence across donors. In an earlier analysis of 500 to 650 of the donors, high-throughput TCR beta sequencing was used to judge whether each TCR beta V gene segment behaved as functional or pseudogenic. Donor age, sex, ethnicity and CMV serostatus were compiled alongside the repertoire data. In a later genetic analysis, genome-wide SNP genotypes for 398 of the 666 donors were used, and that subset was treated as a discovery cohort. Every repertoire in the discovery cohort had been generated on one and the same sequencing platform. Class I and class II HLA loci were covered by the typing at four-digit resolution. Typing coverage varied by locus: about 620-640 donors for A, B, C, DRB1 and DQB1; 522 for DQA1; approximately 570 for DPA1; fewer than 480 for DPB1. Four or five DR-DQ haplotypes were handled as single units for association and clustering because linkage in the cohort was strong. On average, roughly 250,000 unique TCR beta nucleotide sequences were sequenced per donor among a few hundred genotyped donors of the cohort, with about 19% of those sequences being non-productive. The study at large found these results: The cohort was sequenced for TCR beta chains only, and without alpha or paired-chain data the features that could be detected were limited. Sequencing depth was assumed to be roughly uniform across donors in the presence/absence analyses, though that assumption may not hold. Because counts were too low, around 18 rarely observed V segments, including chromosome 9 orphons, were left out of the earlier analysis of 500 to 750 of the donors. In an earlier analysis of about 540 of the donors, most TCR beta V segments were observed in productive rearrangements about 87% or about 30% of the time, broadly matching IMGT annotations. A later analysis found that TCR association rates varied across HLA loci, with DRB1 alleles showing the most associated TCRs and HLA-C alleles the fewest. Because the 87-base-pair reads could not distinguish some IMGT-functional V segments, including TRBV6-2 and TRBV6-3, those segments were excluded. It was suggested by the authors that the approach could potentially be generalized to other disease states and immunological phenotypes. According to a later analysis, most CMV-associated TCR beta chains appeared to be HLA-restricted, and the HLA associations seemed to be driven largely by CMV exposure. A further reported finding was that TCR beta sequences accurately predicted the HLA-A and HLA-B alleles for most subjects in the first cohort. Linkage disequilibrium might explain the correlated functional status among segregating V segments, but an unknown experimental factor could not be excluded. When HLA alleles, especially DR and DQ, strongly co-occurred, attributing TCR associations to individual alleles was difficult. Three of the identified cytomegalovirus-associated TCR beta chains were confirmed in vitro to be specific for cytomegalovirus antigens. A later analysis found that HLA-associated TCR beta chains were more clonally expanded and had lower generation probabilities than equally common non-associated chains. At a false discovery rate of 0.05, a later analysis linked around 17,000 TCR beta sequences to specific HLA alleles. A later analysis reported that several top co-occurrence clusters appeared linked to parvovirus B19, influenza, CMV and Epstein-Barr virus. A cluster of highly shared sequence variants was judged likely to represent a technical artifact of the sequencing pipeline. HLA typing was unavailable for some donors at each locus, so association tests used only the typed subset. A later genetic analysis reported fewer N-insertions in productive TCRs among donors in an Asian-associated ancestry cluster than the approximately 670-donor mean. V-gene and J-gene trimming of TCR beta chains was associated with a missense DCLRE1C variant in a later genetic analysis, and the association was replicated in an independent cohort. Immune exposure information for the cohort was limited to CMV serostatus. Most TCR sequences were observed very rarely across donors, whereas some public TCRs were present in many individuals. The study listed 170 or so TCR beta chains as associated with cytomegalovirus. The classifier was reported to diagnose cytomegalovirus status with high specificity and sensitivity in both the original and validation cohorts.

CDR1 and CDR2, per the germline V gene, are SGHRS and YFSETQ. The CDR3 spans 14 residues, from the cysteine through the phenylalanine. The DNA shown is the 42-base CDR3, in frame from base 1. V is trimmed back by 2 bases and J by 1 base, and the junction contains 2 bases that no gene match accounts for. The cohort comprised several hundred healthy bone marrow donors. All cohort members were sampled while nominally healthy, although unrecorded immune exposures were likely present. The donor tested CMV seronegative and was one of the 352 seronegative cohort members. Each donor provided a peripheral blood sample, and peripheral blood mononuclear cells were used for TCR beta sequencing. The Qiagen DNeasy Blood Extraction Kit was used to extract genomic DNA from the blood cell samples. Comments on this clone: What antigen it recognizes has not been identified. No base-level quality is on record; no much larger clone is a single base apart.

The protocol used for the library was the immunoSEQ multiplex PCR assay. For the multiplex PCR, a mixture combining 60 forward primers for TCR Vbeta segments and 13 reverse primers for TCR Jbeta segments was used. Amplification of the CDR3 region of rearranged TCR beta genes was performed with a multiplex PCR assay on genomic DNA. Amplified TCR beta libraries were sequenced as 87-base-pair reads on the Illumina HiSeq System. Per the original workflow: A later analysis tallied tens of millions of unique TCR beta chains across the roughly 610 repertoires, and some 10 million of those chains were shared by two or more donors. A nearest-neighbor algorithm error-corrected the raw reads and collapsed the reads into unique sequences, merging closely related sequences to remove PCR and sequencing errors. V, D and J gene segments were assigned by aligning CDR3 sequences to IMGT reference sequences. Each retained sequence needed at least a six-nucleotide match to both a V gene segment and a J gene segment. Rearrangements were called productive when the CDR3 lacked stop codons and stayed in frame with V and J; all others were non-productive. CDR3 was defined by IMGT convention, running from the second conserved V-encoded cysteine to the conserved J-encoded phenylalanine. Sequences without an unambiguous match to a single V gene segment were excluded from the earlier analysis of a few hundred of the donors. In an earlier analysis of some 590 of the donors, a V segment was called functional when productive rearrangements were above 56.7%, and segregating when the standard deviation between donors exceeded 5%. A statistical classification framework was built for diagnosing cytomegalovirus status from the catalog of TCR beta chain sequences. A later analysis assigned V and J genes by comparing TCR nucleotide sequences with IMGT/GENE-DB human TR gene sequences. In a later analysis, CDR3 sequences and most-parsimonious VDJ recombination scenarios were assigned using the TCRdist pipeline. In a later analysis, each TCR beta chain was defined by its CDR3 amino acid sequence together with its V-gene family, and reads without a unique V-gene family were excluded. A later analysis removed nearly 600 highly shared, low-generation-probability nucleotide sequences to deal with suspected cross-contamination and a sequencing artifact. In a later analysis, a clonal expansion index for each public chain was calculated from normalized within-repertoire ranks of inferred template counts. In a later analysis, generation probabilities were computed using a VDJ recombination model fitted to out-of-frame rearrangements, and the results were checked against IGoR. Hypergeometric tests were used in a later analysis to score TCR-TCR, TCR-HLA and TCR-CMV co-occurrence, with a repertoire-size bias correction applied to the TCR pairs. A later analysis estimated false discovery rates by permuting HLA or CMV assignments 20 times. In a later analysis, co-occurring TCRs were grouped using DBSCAN, with TCRdist sequence similarity added in when clustering inside HLA-allele-positive subsets. Co-occurrence clustering excluded repertoires with fewer than 30,000 or more than 120,000 public chains, plus five with anomalous nucleotide sharing. This immuneACCESS table, as held by TCRdb, lists in-frame sequences with V and J called but not all clones. Of the missing ones, under half trace to an unresolved V gene in checked studies; the others have no known cause. For V, J and clone size, that table is used; D and trimming come from the DNA. Counted in this sample were about 160,000 clones; over 75% of them appeared once. The top ten hold 1.5% to 2% of the sample.

The V gene is TRBV5-1 and the J gene is TRBJ1-1, and 7 junctional nucleotides match TRBD1. Sequencing was performed on PBMCs. The sequence derives from a woman aged 18-29 years in good health and CMV-seronegative. The bases are TGCGCCAGCAGCTTCAGGGGGACGAACACTGAAGCTTTCTTT. It codes for CASSFRGTNTEAFF. Where the CDR3 stops, the reference TRBV5-1 and TRBJ1-1 genes take over; the full variable domain is KAGVTQTPRYLIKTRGQQVTLSCSPISGHRSVSWYQQTPGQGLQFLFEYFSETQRNKGNFPGRFSGRQFSNSRSEMNVSTLELGDSALYLCASSFRGTNTEAFFGQGTRLTVV.